This T cell receptor (beta chain) was sequenced in a study of cytomegalovirus exposure and HLA in healthy donors. Study details: Drawn from HLA-typed donors, around 85 million unique TCRs were held in an early data release.

Researchers ran the PCR with 60 Vbeta and 13 Jbeta primers. Assay used: immunoSEQ multiplex PCR; TCRdb lists only in-frame clones, some missing. The sample holds under 95,000 clones, roughly 75% seen once. This clone was observed once. The germline gives CDR1 SQVTM, CDR2 ANQGSEA. Trimming removed 3 bases from V and 5 bases from J, with 11 bases in between. The CDR3 has 12 residues. Donors likely had unrecorded immune exposures despite being nominally healthy when sampled. This TCR was sampled from a male donor in good health and CMV-seronegative. Sequences were obtained from PBMCs. This chain connects TRBV29-1 to TRBJ2-7; no reliable D call. The DNA of the CDR3 is TGCAGCGTTGAGACGGGTATTAACGAGCAGTACTTC. Its protein product is CSVETGINEQYF.